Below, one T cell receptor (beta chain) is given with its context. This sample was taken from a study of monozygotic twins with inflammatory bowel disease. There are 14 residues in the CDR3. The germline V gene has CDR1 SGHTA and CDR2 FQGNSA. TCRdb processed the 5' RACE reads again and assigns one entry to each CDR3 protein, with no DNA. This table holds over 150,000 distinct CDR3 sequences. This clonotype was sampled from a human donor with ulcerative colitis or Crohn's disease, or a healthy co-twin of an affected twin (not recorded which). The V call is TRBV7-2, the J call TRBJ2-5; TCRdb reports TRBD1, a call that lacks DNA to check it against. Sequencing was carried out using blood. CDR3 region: CASSLGRGAETQYF. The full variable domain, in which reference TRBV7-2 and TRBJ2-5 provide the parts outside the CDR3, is GAGVSQSPSNKVTEKGKDVELRCDPISGHTALYWYRQSLGQGLEFLIYFQGNSAPDKSGLPSDRFSAERTGGSVSTLTIQRTQQEDSAVYLCASSLGRGAETQYFGPGTRLLVL.